The subject of this entry is one TCR beta chain. The data were taken from a study of blood T cell repertoires in COVID-19. TCRdb's copy holds only in-frame clones and misses some; the assay was immunoSEQ multiplex PCR. The sample contains 200,000 to 300,000 clones, around four fifths of which appear only once. V was trimmed by 4 bases and J by 3 bases, leaving 13 bases between them. The V gene's germline CDR1 is SEHNR and CDR2 FQNEAQ (reference sequence). The CDR3 has 15 amino acids. Material: peripheral blood. This sequence was found in a young man who had recovered from COVID-19. This chain uses TRBV7-9 with TRBJ2-1, with D tentatively TRBD2 (6 bases). The DNA for the CDR3 is TGTGCCAGCAGCTACGTGGGGGGAGACTACAATGAGCAGTTCTTC. This codes for CASSYVGGDYNEQFF.